These T cell receptor beta chains were read from a single sample in a study of blood T cell repertoires in COVID-19. The table came from immunoSEQ multiplex PCR; TCRdb's copy has only in-frame clones and leaves some out. The table shows hundreds of thousands of clones, with 88% occurring only once. The sample taken for sequencing was peripheral blood. Source of these receptors: a woman aged 25 to 39 with COVID-19, enrolled during active disease. Both conserved end residues are part of each CDR3. Fields, in order: CDR3 protein, CDR3 DNA, CDR3 length, J gene, clone size, V gene, D gene. A D gene is named only where the DNA matches it firmly. Not every row has a clone size; where given, it reads once, few, many or a size class.

CDR3aa: CASKSVSNTDTQYF; CDR3nt: TGTGCCAGCAAATCGGTCTCTAACACAGATACGCAGTATTTT; len: 14; j_gene: TRBJ2-3; abundance: -; v_gene: TRBV2; d_gene: -
CDR3aa: CASTGFSTDTQYF; CDR3nt: TGTGCCAGTACCGGGTTTAGCACAGATACGCAGTATTTT; len: 13; j_gene: TRBJ2-3; abundance: -; v_gene: TRBV19; d_gene: -
CDR3aa: CASSLSGLAKNEQFF; CDR3nt: TGCGCCAGCAGCTTGTCGGGACTAGCAAAGAATGAGCAGTTCTTC; len: 15; j_gene: TRBJ2-1; abundance: -; v_gene: TRBV5-1; d_gene: TRBD2
CDR3aa: CASSFISTDTQYF; CDR3nt: TGTGCCAGCAGCTTTATCAGCACAGATACGCAGTATTTT; len: 13; j_gene: TRBJ2-3; abundance: -; v_gene: TRBV11-1; d_gene: -
CDR3aa: CASSPRTSGSPYNEQFF; CDR3nt: TGTGCCAGTAGTCCCCGGACTAGCGGGAGTCCCTACAATGAGCAGTTCTTC; len: 17; j_gene: TRBJ2-1; abundance: -; v_gene: TRBV19; d_gene: TRBD2
CDR3aa: CASSLGTPSGELFF; CDR3nt: TGCGCCAGCAGCTTGGGGACTCCCTCCGGGGAGCTGTTTTTT; len: 14; j_gene: TRBJ2-2; abundance: -; v_gene: TRBV5-1; d_gene: -
CDR3aa: CASSNTGTAYEQYF; CDR3nt: TGTGCCAGTAGCAATACTGGGACAGCCTACGAGCAGTACTTC; len: 14; j_gene: TRBJ2-7; abundance: once; v_gene: TRBV19; d_gene: TRBD1
CDR3aa: CASSAIRTSGEKGYF; CDR3nt: TGTGCCAGCAGCGCAATCAGGACTAGCGGGGAAAAGGGGTATTTT; len: 15; j_gene: TRBJ2-3; abundance: once; v_gene: TRBV5-8; d_gene: TRBD2
CDR3aa: CASSLRRGDTQYF; CDR3nt: TGCGCCAGCAGCTTAAGAAGGGGGGATACGCAGTATTTT; len: 13; j_gene: TRBJ2-3; abundance: -; v_gene: TRBV5-1; d_gene: -
CDR3aa: CSVEEQGHAEAFF; CDR3nt: TGCAGCGTTGAGGAACAGGGGCACGCTGAAGCTTTCTTT; len: 13; j_gene: TRBJ1-1; abundance: -; v_gene: TRBV29-1; d_gene: TRBD1
CDR3aa: CASSPRLAGANEQFF; CDR3nt: TGTGCCAGCAGTCCGAGACTAGCGGGAGCGAACGAGCAGTTCTTC; len: 15; j_gene: TRBJ2-1; abundance: -; v_gene: TRBV2; d_gene: TRBD2
CDR3aa: CASSIAAQRINEQFF; CDR3nt: TGTGCCAGTAGTATAGCGGCACAGAGAATCAATGAGCAGTTCTTC; len: 15; j_gene: TRBJ2-1; abundance: -; v_gene: TRBV19; d_gene: -
CDR3aa: CASRTGASTLADTQYF; CDR3nt: TGTGCCAGCAGAACTGGGGCCTCGACCCTAGCAGATACGCAGTATTTT; len: 16; j_gene: TRBJ2-3; abundance: -; v_gene: TRBV7-2; d_gene: -
CDR3aa: CASSVAREGGYTF; CDR3nt: TGTGCCAGCAGCGTAGCCAGGGAGGGTGGCTACACCTTC; len: 13; j_gene: TRBJ1-2; abundance: -; v_gene: TRBV9; d_gene: -
CDR3aa: CATGLAKQFF; CDR3nt: TGTGCCACCGGGCTAGCGAAGCAGTTCTTC; len: 10; j_gene: TRBJ2-1; abundance: -; v_gene: TRBV24-1; d_gene: -
CDR3aa: CASSEGQGASYIQYF; CDR3nt: TGTGCCAGCAGTGAAGGACAGGGGGCTTCGTACATTCAGTACTTC; len: 15; j_gene: TRBJ2-4; abundance: -; v_gene: TRBV6-1; d_gene: TRBD1
CDR3aa: CASSLGGGQETQYF; CDR3nt: TGTGCCAGCAGCTTAGGGGGCGGTCAAGAGACCCAGTACTTC; len: 14; j_gene: TRBJ2-5; abundance: -; v_gene: TRBV7-9; d_gene: -
CDR3aa: CASSPTQGLAFF; CDR3nt: TGTGCCAGCAGCCCTACACAGGGGTTAGCTTTCTTT; len: 12; j_gene: TRBJ1-1; abundance: -; v_gene: TRBV28; d_gene: TRBD1
CDR3aa: CASSLEAGVHHEQFF; CDR3nt: TGCGCCAGCAGCTTGGAAGCGGGAGTGCATCATGAGCAGTTCTTC; len: 15; j_gene: TRBJ2-1; abundance: once; v_gene: TRBV5-1; d_gene: TRBD2
CDR3aa: CASSIEGREYYGYTF; CDR3nt: TGTGCCAGTAGTATAGAAGGCAGGGAATACTATGGCTACACCTTC; len: 15; j_gene: TRBJ1-2; abundance: -; v_gene: TRBV19; d_gene: -
CDR3aa: CASSRGAGGKDTQYF; CDR3nt: TGCGCCAGCAGCCGGGGGGCAGGGGGCAAAGATACGCAGTATTTT; len: 15; j_gene: TRBJ2-3; abundance: once; v_gene: TRBV5-1; d_gene: -
CDR3aa: CASSASRGSGELFF; CDR3nt: TGTGCCAGCAGCGCTTCCAGGGGTTCCGGGGAGCTGTTTTTT; len: 14; j_gene: TRBJ2-2; abundance: -; v_gene: TRBV13; d_gene: -
CDR3aa: CASSYSIGSTRGGETQYF; CDR3nt: TGTGCCAGCAGTTACTCCATTGGCTCCACTAGGGGAGGAGAGACCCAGTACTTC; len: 18; j_gene: TRBJ2-5; abundance: -; v_gene: TRBV6-2/TRBV6-3; d_gene: -